The rows below give T cell receptor beta chains drawn from one sample of a study of CD8 T cells in ankylosing spondylitis. TCRdb processed the 5' RACE reads anew with MiXCR; each CDR3 protein has one entry. The table lists around 390,000 distinct CDR3 sequences, 20% to 25% of them singletons. The specimen sequenced was blood, either unsorted or a sorted T cell fraction (not recorded which). All receptors come from a male donor with ankylosing spondylitis. Each CDR3 is given with its conserved first and last residue. D genes are given only for firm matches. Only part of the rows carry a size: once, few, many, or a class if the clone is expanded.

D: -; V: TRBV5-1; J: TRBJ2-5; size: -; CDR3: CASSTFQETQYF; DNA: TGCGCCAGCAGCACTTTCCAAGAGACCCAGTACTTC
D: TRBD2; V: TRBV7-8; J: TRBJ2-1; size: -; CDR3: CASSLRRGRAGNEQFF; DNA: TGTGCCAGCAGCTTACGGCGCGGGAGGGCCGGCAATGAGCAGTTCTTC
D: -; V: TRBV4-2; J: TRBJ1-6; size: -; CDR3: CASRLGTVIYNSPLHF; DNA: TGTGCCAGCAGACTAGGGACGGTGATCTATAATTCACCCCTCCACTTT
D: -; V: TRBV28; J: TRBJ2-3; size: -; CDR3: CASSFPGTGTDTQYF; DNA: TGTGCCAGCAGTTTTCCAGGAACCGGCACAGATACGCAGTATTTT
D: -; V: TRBV25-1; J: TRBJ2-1; size: -; CDR3: CASSEPSNRDPQFF; DNA: TGTGCCAGCAGTGAACCTTCAAACCGGGATCCCCAGTTCTTC
D: -; V: TRBV7-2; J: TRBJ2-1; size: few; CDR3: CASSFFLWNEQFF; DNA: TGTGCCAGCAGCTTTTTCCTGTGGAATGAGCAGTTCTTC
D: TRBD2; V: TRBV3-1; J: TRBJ2-3; size: few; CDR3: CASSPPGLVGDTQYF; DNA: TGTGCCAGCAGCCCCCCGGGACTAGTAGGAGATACGCAGTATTTT
D: TRBD2; V: TRBV19; J: TRBJ2-1; size: -; CDR3: CASRKGLAGTRGEQFF; DNA: TGTGCCAGTAGAAAAGGACTAGCGGGGACCAGGGGTGAGCAGTTCTTC
D: -; V: TRBV13; J: TRBJ2-5; size: once; CDR3: CASSLPGPTSAQYF; DNA: TGTGCCAGCAGCTTACCGGGACCGACCTCGGCCCAGTACTTC
D: -; V: TRBV29-1; J: TRBJ2-2; size: -; CDR3: CSVLRDPNTGELFF; DNA: TGCAGCGTCCTAAGGGACCCGAACACCGGGGAGCTGTTTTTT
D: -; V: TRBV20-1; J: TRBJ2-5; size: -; CDR3: CSATARETQYF; DNA: TGCAGTGCTACAGCTCGAGAGACCCAGTACTTC
D: -; V: TRBV20-1; J: TRBJ2-1; size: once; CDR3: CSAREASRYNEQFF; DNA: TGCAGTGCTAGAGAGGCGAGCAGATACAATGAGCAGTTCTTC
D: -; V: TRBV2; J: TRBJ2-3; size: -; CDR3: CASSTGRTFDTQYF; DNA: TGTGCCAGCAGTACGGGACGGACATTTGATACGCAGTATTTT
D: -; V: TRBV5-6; J: TRBJ2-1; size: few; CDR3: CASSLRHEQFF; DNA: TGTGCCAGCAGCTTACGACATGAGCAGTTCTTC
D: -; V: TRBV12-3/TRBV12-4; J: TRBJ1-1; size: -; CDR3: CASSHPNTEAFF; DNA: TGTGCCAGCAGTCATCCGAACACTGAAGCTTTCTTT
D: -; V: TRBV14; J: TRBJ2-1; size: -; CDR3: CASSQGVASYNEQFF; DNA: TGTGCCAGCAGCCAAGGTGTAGCGAGCTACAATGAGCAGTTCTTC
D: -; V: TRBV7-9; J: TRBJ2-7; size: -; CDR3: CASGRDNSYEQYF; DNA: TGTGCCAGCGGCAGGGACAACTCCTACGAGCAGTACTTC
D: -; V: TRBV20-1; J: TRBJ2-2; size: -; CDR3: CSARAQWGELFF; DNA: TGCAGTGCTAGAGCCCAGTGGGGGGAGCTGTTTTTT
D: -; V: TRBV29-1; J: TRBJ2-2; size: few; CDR3: CSVALGGRNTGELFF; DNA: TGCAGCGTCGCCCTCGGGGGCAGGAACACCGGGGAGCTGTTTTTT
D: TRBD1; V: TRBV11-2; J: TRBJ2-7; size: -; CDR3: CASSRQGQGTREQYF; DNA: TGTGCCAGCAGCCGACAGGGACAGGGGACGCGGGAGCAGTACTTC
D: TRBD2; V: TRBV11-2; J: TRBJ2-7; size: few; CDR3: CASSLGVAGGSTLPYEQYF; DNA: TGTGCCAGCAGCTTAGGAGTAGCGGGAGGTTCGACTCTGCCATACGAGCAGTACTTC
D: TRBD2; V: TRBV9; J: TRBJ2-3; size: -; CDR3: CASSAASAGADTQYF; DNA: TGTGCCAGCAGCGCGGCTTCGGCGGGAGCGGATACGCAGTATTTT
D: -; V: TRBV12-3/TRBV12-4; J: TRBJ2-2; size: -; CDR3: CASTTRNTGELFF; DNA: TGTGCCAGCACCACCAGGAACACCGGGGAGCTGTTTTTT
D: TRBD2; V: TRBV7-9; J: TRBJ2-5; size: few; CDR3: CASSLQGLAGRETQYF; DNA: TGTGCCAGCAGCTTGCAGGGACTAGCGGGACGAGAGACCCAGTACTTC
D: TRBD1; V: TRBV29-1; J: TRBJ2-3; size: many; CDR3: CSAGTGGGLVADTQYF; DNA: TGCAGCGCCGGGACAGGGGGCGGCCTGGTTGCAGATACGCAGTATTTT
D: -; V: TRBV11-2; J: TRBJ2-2; size: -; CDR3: CASSPTPNTGELFF; DNA: TGTGCCAGCAGCCCAACCCCGAACACCGGGGAGCTGTTTTTT